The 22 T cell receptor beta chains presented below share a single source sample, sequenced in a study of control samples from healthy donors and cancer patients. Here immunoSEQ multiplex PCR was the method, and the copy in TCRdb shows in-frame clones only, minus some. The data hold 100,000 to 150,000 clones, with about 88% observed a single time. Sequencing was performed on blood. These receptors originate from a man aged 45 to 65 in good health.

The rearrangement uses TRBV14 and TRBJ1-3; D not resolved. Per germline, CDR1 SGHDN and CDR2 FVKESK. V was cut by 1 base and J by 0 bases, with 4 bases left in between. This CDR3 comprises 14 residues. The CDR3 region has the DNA TGTGCCAGCAGCCAAGGAAACTCTGGAAACACCATATATTTT. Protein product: CASSQGNSGNTIYF.

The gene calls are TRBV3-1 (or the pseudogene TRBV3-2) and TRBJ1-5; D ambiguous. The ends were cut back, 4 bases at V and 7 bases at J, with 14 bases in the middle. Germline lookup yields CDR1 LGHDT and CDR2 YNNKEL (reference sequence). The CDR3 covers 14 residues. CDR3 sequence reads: CASSPPGTRQPQHF. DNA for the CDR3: TGTGCCAGCAGCCCTCCGGGAACCAGGCAGCCCCAGCATTTT.

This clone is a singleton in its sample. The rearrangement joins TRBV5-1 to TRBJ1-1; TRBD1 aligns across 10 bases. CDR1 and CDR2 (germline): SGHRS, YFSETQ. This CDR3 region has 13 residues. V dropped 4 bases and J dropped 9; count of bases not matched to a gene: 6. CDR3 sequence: CASSIGQGGKAFF. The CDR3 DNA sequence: TGCGCCAGCAGCATAGGACAGGGGGGTAAAGCTTTCTTT.

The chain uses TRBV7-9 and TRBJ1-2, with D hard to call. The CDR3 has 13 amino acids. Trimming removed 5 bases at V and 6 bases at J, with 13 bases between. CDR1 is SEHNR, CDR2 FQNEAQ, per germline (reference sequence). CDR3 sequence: CASSLPIYDGYTF. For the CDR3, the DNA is TGTGCCAGCAGCCTACCGATTTACGATGGCTACACCTTC.

CDR3 coding DNA: TGTGCCAGCAGCCCCCGGACGGGTAACACTGAAGCTTTCTTT. Protein product: CASSPRTGNTEAFF. The chain has TRBV7-8 and TRBJ1-1; D remains unclear. CDR1 SGHVS and CDR2 FQNEAQ come from the germline V gene. Trimming removed 5 bases from V and 2 bases from J, with 12 bases in between. This CDR3 is 14 amino acids long.

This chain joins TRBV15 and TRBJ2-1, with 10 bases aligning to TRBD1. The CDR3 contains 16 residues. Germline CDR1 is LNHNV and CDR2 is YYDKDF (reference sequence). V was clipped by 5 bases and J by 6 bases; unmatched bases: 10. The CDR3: CATSGRQGATGNEQFF. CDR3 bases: TGTGCCACCAGCGGACGACAGGGGGCGACCGGCAATGAGCAGTTCTTC. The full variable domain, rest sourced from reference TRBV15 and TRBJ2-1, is DAMVIQNPRYQVTQFGKPVTLSCSQTLNHNVMYWYQQKSSQAPKLLFHYYDKDFNNEADTPDNFQSRRPNTSFCFLDIRSPGLGDTAMYLCATSGRQGATGNEQFFGPGTRLTVL.

The CDR3: CSHRGPARNEQFF. The CDR3 coding sequence is TGCAGTCACAGGGGACCCGCCCGCAATGAGCAGTTCTTC. The chain employs TRBV29-1 and TRBJ2-1; TRBD1 matches 7 bases. The CDR3 contains 13 residues. In germline, CDR1 is SQVTM, CDR2 ANQGSEA.

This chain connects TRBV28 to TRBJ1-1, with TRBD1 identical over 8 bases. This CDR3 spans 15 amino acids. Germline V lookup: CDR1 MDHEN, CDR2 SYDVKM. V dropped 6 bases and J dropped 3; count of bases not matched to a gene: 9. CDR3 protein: CASSPAGGAYTEAFF. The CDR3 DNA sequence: TGTGCCAGCAGCCCGGCAGGGGGCGCCTACACTGAAGCTTTCTTT.

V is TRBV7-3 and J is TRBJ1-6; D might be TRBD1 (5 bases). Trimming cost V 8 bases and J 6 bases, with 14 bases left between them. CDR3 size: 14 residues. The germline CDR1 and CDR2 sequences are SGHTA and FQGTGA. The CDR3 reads CASAPGGANSPLHF. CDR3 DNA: TGTGCCAGCGCCCCGGGAGGGGCTAATTCACCCCTCCACTTT.

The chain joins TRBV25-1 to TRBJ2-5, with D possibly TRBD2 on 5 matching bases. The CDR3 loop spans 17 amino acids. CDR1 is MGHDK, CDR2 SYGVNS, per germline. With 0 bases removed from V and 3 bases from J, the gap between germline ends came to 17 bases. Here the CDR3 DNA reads TGTGCCAGCAGTGAATATTTGGGAGTTATGGGGAAAGAGACCCAGTACTTC. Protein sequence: CASSEYLGVMGKETQYF.

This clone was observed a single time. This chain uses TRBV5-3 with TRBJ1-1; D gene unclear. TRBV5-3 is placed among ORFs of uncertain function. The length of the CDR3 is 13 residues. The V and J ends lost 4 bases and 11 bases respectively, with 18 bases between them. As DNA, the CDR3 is TGTGCCAGAAGCCCACCCAGGCGCTTCGGCGCTTTCTTT. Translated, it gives CARSPPRRFGAFF.

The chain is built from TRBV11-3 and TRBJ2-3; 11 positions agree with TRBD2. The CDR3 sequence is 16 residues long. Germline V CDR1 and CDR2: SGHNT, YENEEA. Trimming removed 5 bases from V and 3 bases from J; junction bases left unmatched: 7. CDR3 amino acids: CASSTKTSGETDTQYF. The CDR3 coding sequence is TGTGCCAGCAGCACCAAGACTAGCGGGGAGACAGATACGCAGTATTTT.

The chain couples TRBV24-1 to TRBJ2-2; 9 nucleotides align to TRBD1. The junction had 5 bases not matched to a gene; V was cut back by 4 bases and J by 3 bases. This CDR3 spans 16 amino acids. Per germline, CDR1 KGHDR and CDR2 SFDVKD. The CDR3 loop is CATSDLQGADTGELFF. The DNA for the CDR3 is TGTGCCACCAGTGACTTACAGGGGGCAGACACCGGGGAGCTGTTTTTT.

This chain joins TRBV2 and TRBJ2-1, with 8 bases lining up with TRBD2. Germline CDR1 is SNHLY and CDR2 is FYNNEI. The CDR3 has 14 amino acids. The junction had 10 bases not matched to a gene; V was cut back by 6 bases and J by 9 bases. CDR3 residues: CASSLAGHRGEQFF. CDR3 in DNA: TGTGCCAGCAGCCTAGCGGGCCACCGGGGTGAGCAGTTCTTC.

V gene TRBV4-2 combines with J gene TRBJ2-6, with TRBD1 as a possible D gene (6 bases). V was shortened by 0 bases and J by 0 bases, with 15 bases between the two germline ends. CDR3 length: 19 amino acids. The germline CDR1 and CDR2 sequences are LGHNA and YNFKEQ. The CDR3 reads CASSQDNSGQSSGANVLTF. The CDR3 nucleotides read TGTGCCAGCAGCCAAGATAATTCTGGACAGAGCTCTGGGGCCAACGTCCTGACTTTC.

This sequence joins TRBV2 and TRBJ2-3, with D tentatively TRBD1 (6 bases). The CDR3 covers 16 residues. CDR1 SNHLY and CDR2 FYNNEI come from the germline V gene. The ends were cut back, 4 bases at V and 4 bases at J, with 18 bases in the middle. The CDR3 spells CASSGGPGHGSDTQYF. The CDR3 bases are TGTGCCAGCAGTGGGGGTCCGGGACACGGGTCAGATACGCAGTATTTT. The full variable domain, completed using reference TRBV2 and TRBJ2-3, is EPEVTQTPSHQVTQMGQEVILRCVPISNHLYFYWYRQILGQKVEFLVSFYNNEISEKSEIFDDQFSVERPDGSNFTLKIRSTKLEDSAMYFCASSGGPGHGSDTQYFGPGTRLTVL.

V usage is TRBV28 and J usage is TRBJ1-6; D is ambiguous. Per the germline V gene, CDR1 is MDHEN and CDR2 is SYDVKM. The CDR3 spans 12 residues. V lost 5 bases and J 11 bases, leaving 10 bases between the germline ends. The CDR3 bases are TGTGCCAGCAGTATCCAACAAGCACCCCTCCACTTT. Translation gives CASSIQQAPLHF.

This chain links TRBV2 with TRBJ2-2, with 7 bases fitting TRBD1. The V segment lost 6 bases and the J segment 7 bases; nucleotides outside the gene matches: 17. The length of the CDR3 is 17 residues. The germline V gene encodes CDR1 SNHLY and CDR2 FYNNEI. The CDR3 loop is CASSARDSTPQGGELFF. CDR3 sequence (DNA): TGTGCCAGCAGCGCCCGGGACAGTACCCCCCAGGGCGGGGAGCTGTTTTTT.

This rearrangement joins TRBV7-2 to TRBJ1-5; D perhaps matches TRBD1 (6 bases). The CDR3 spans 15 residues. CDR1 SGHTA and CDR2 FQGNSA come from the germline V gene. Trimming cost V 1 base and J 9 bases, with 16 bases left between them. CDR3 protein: CASSLGGTPSRPQHF. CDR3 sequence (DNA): TGTGCCAGCAGCTTAGGGGGGACACCATCGCGGCCCCAGCATTTT.

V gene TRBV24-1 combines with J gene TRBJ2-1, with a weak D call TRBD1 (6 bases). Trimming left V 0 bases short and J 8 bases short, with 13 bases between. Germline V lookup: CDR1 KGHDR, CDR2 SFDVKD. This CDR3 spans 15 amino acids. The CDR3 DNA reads TGTGCCACCAGTGATTTGGGGCAGGGGCGGGATGAGCAGTTCTTC. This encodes CATSDLGQGRDEQFF.

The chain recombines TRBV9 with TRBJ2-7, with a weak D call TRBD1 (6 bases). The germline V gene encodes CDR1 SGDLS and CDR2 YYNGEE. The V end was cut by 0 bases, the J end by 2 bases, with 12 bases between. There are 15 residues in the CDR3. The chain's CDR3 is CASSVGVAGAYEQYF. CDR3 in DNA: TGTGCCAGCAGCGTAGGAGTGGCAGGGGCCTACGAGCAGTACTTC.

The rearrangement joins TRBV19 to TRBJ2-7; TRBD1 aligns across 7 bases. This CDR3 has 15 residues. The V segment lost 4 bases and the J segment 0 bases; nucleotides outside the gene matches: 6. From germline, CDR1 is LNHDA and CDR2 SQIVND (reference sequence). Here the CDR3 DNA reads TGTGCCAGTAGTAATCAGGGGGTGGCCTCCTACGAGCAGTACTTC. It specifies CASSNQGVASYEQYF.